Listed below are T cell receptor beta chains from one sample, sequenced in a study of cytomegalovirus exposure and HLA in healthy donors. Data came from immunoSEQ multiplex PCR; TCRdb stores just in-frame clones and leaves some out. The sample yields over 150,000 clones, 75% to 90% seen once. Sequenced input: PBMCs. All receptors derive from a human donor in good health. Both conserved end residues are part of each CDR3. The D gene is left open where the match is weak. Clone size is not always given. Where it is, it says once, few, many or a class for expanded clones.

clone_size: .; j_call: TRBJ1-2; v_call: TRBV5-6; cdr3_length: 11; d_call: .; cdr3_nt: TGTGCCAGCAGCTTGGAACAGGGCTACACCTTC; cdr3_aa: CASSLEQGYTF
clone_size: .; j_call: TRBJ2-7; v_call: TRBV6-5; cdr3_length: 16; d_call: TRBD1; cdr3_nt: TGTGCCAGCAGTTACACGAATCAGGGGGCTGCGTACGAGCAGTACTTC; cdr3_aa: CASSYTNQGAAYEQYF
clone_size: .; j_call: TRBJ2-7; v_call: TRBV4-2; cdr3_length: 13; d_call: .; cdr3_nt: TGTGCCAGCAGCCAAGAGTTTCAGGGAGAGCAGTACTTC; cdr3_aa: CASSQEFQGEQYF
clone_size: .; j_call: TRBJ1-2; v_call: TRBV7-2; cdr3_length: 13; d_call: TRBD1; cdr3_nt: TGTGCCAGCACTTCGACAGGGGGCTATGGCTACACCTTC; cdr3_aa: CASTSTGGYGYTF
clone_size: once; j_call: TRBJ2-2; v_call: TRBV9; cdr3_length: 14; d_call: TRBD1; cdr3_nt: TGTGCCAGCGGCTCACAGGGGTTCACCGGGGAGCTGTTTTTT; cdr3_aa: CASGSQGFTGELFF
clone_size: .; j_call: TRBJ2-2; v_call: TRBV7-2; cdr3_length: 12; d_call: .; cdr3_nt: TGTGCCAGCAGCTCCCCTCCCGGGGAGCTGTTTTTT; cdr3_aa: CASSSPPGELFF
clone_size: .; j_call: TRBJ1-2; v_call: TRBV19; cdr3_length: 14; d_call: TRBD1; cdr3_nt: TGTGCCAGTAGACACAGGGGTTCTAACTATGGCTACACCTTC; cdr3_aa: CASRHRGSNYGYTF
clone_size: .; j_call: TRBJ2-5; v_call: TRBV6-1; cdr3_length: 17; d_call: TRBD2; cdr3_nt: TGTGCCAGCAGTGGGGTATTGCTAGCGGGGGCTGGGGAGACCCAGTACTTC; cdr3_aa: CASSGVLLAGAGETQYF
clone_size: .; j_call: TRBJ2-4; v_call: TRBV19; cdr3_length: 14; d_call: TRBD2; cdr3_nt: TGTGCCAGTAGTATCGGACTAGCGGGCGGGGGCCAGTACTTC; cdr3_aa: CASSIGLAGGGQYF
clone_size: .; j_call: TRBJ2-7; v_call: TRBV4-3; cdr3_length: 15; d_call: .; cdr3_nt: TGCGCCAGCAGCCAAGTGGGGGGGGGCCCAGACGAGCAGTACTTC; cdr3_aa: CASSQVGGGPDEQYF
clone_size: .; j_call: TRBJ1-1; v_call: TRBV5-1; cdr3_length: 14; d_call: .; cdr3_nt: TGCGCCAGCAGCCGCTCGTCGAGGGACACTGAAGCTTTCTTT; cdr3_aa: CASSRSSRDTEAFF
clone_size: .; j_call: TRBJ2-1; v_call: TRBV9; cdr3_length: 16; d_call: TRBD2; cdr3_nt: TGTGCCAGCAGCGCGAGCGGGGAAGTGTCGGGCAATGAGCAGTTCTTC; cdr3_aa: CASSASGEVSGNEQFF
clone_size: once; j_call: TRBJ1-1; v_call: TRBV6-6; cdr3_length: 15; d_call: TRBD1; cdr3_nt: TGTGCCAGCATCGGGGACAGGGTCACGAACACTGAAGCTTTCTTT; cdr3_aa: CASIGDRVTNTEAFF
clone_size: once; j_call: TRBJ1-2; v_call: TRBV20-1; cdr3_length: 11; d_call: .; cdr3_nt: TGCAGTGGAGGGGGAGACTATGGCTACACCTTC; cdr3_aa: CSGGGDYGYTF
clone_size: .; j_call: TRBJ1-1; v_call: TRBV6-5; cdr3_length: 14; d_call: .; cdr3_nt: TGTGCCAGCAGTTACCAGACAGGATTCACTGAAGCTTTCTTT; cdr3_aa: CASSYQTGFTEAFF
clone_size: .; j_call: TRBJ2-7; v_call: TRBV6-5; cdr3_length: 15; d_call: .; cdr3_nt: TGTGCCAGCAGGAGGGAGTCAGACGCTCCCTACGAGCAGTACTTC; cdr3_aa: CASRRESDAPYEQYF
clone_size: .; j_call: TRBJ1-2; v_call: TRBV27; cdr3_length: 17; d_call: TRBD1; cdr3_nt: TGTGCCAGCAGTTCCCGGACAGGGTCTACTGCAGTATATGGCTACACCTTC; cdr3_aa: CASSSRTGSTAVYGYTF
clone_size: few; j_call: TRBJ1-4; v_call: TRBV6-6; cdr3_length: 12; d_call: .; cdr3_nt: TGTGCCAGCAGTGTGCTGCGGGAAAAACTGTTTTTT; cdr3_aa: CASSVLREKLFF
clone_size: .; j_call: TRBJ1-1; v_call: TRBV12-5; cdr3_length: 12; d_call: .; cdr3_nt: TGTGCTAGTGGTTTGACAGCAAAACAAGCTTTCTTT; cdr3_aa: CASGLTAKQAFF
clone_size: .; j_call: TRBJ2-1; v_call: TRBV6-6; cdr3_length: 14; d_call: .; cdr3_nt: TGTGCCAGCAGATCCGGGACTGGGAACAATGAGCAGTTCTTC; cdr3_aa: CASRSGTGNNEQFF
clone_size: .; j_call: TRBJ2-7; v_call: TRBV7-2; cdr3_length: 15; d_call: TRBD2; cdr3_nt: TGTGCCAGCAGCTTAGAGCGGGGGAGCTCCTACGAGCAGTACTTC; cdr3_aa: CASSLERGSSYEQYF
clone_size: .; j_call: TRBJ2-1; v_call: TRBV29-1; cdr3_length: 13; d_call: .; cdr3_nt: TGCAGCGTTGCAAGGGGCTCGTACAATGAGCAGTTCTTC; cdr3_aa: CSVARGSYNEQFF
clone_size: .; j_call: TRBJ1-3; v_call: TRBV11-3; cdr3_length: 16; d_call: .; cdr3_nt: TGTGCCAGCAGCTCTTCCCAGGGTTTCTCTGGAAACACCATATATTTT; cdr3_aa: CASSSSQGFSGNTIYF
clone_size: .; j_call: TRBJ2-7; v_call: TRBV19; cdr3_length: 16; d_call: TRBD2; cdr3_nt: TGTGCCAGTAGTATAGTAACCGCCACGGGGGGTTGGGAACAGTACTTC; cdr3_aa: CASSIVTATGGWEQYF
clone_size: .; j_call: TRBJ2-1; v_call: TRBV9; cdr3_length: 13; d_call: TRBD2; cdr3_nt: TGTGCCAGCAGCGGGGAGGGGTACAATGAGCAGTTCTTC; cdr3_aa: CASSGEGYNEQFF
clone_size: .; j_call: TRBJ1-4; v_call: TRBV29-1; cdr3_length: 13; d_call: .; cdr3_nt: TGCAGCGGCCCACTTGCAACTAATGAAAAACTGTTTTTT; cdr3_aa: CSGPLATNEKLFF
clone_size: few; j_call: TRBJ2-5; v_call: TRBV15; cdr3_length: 13; d_call: .; cdr3_nt: TGTGCCACCAGCAGAGTTAGTCAAGAGACCCAGTACTTC; cdr3_aa: CATSRVSQETQYF
clone_size: .; j_call: TRBJ2-7; v_call: TRBV5-6; cdr3_length: 13; d_call: TRBD1; cdr3_nt: TGTGCCAGCAGCTTCGGGACAGGGGGCGAGCAGTACTTC; cdr3_aa: CASSFGTGGEQYF
clone_size: .; j_call: TRBJ2-2; v_call: TRBV5-4; cdr3_length: 16; d_call: .; cdr3_nt: TGTGCCAGCAGCCCGAACGGCGTAGCGCACACCGGGGAGCTGTTTTTT; cdr3_aa: CASSPNGVAHTGELFF
clone_size: .; j_call: TRBJ2-3; v_call: TRBV6-1; cdr3_length: 17; d_call: TRBD2; cdr3_nt: TGTGCCAGCAGTGCCGGGACTAGCGGGGGGGCAAGGGATACGCAGTATTTT; cdr3_aa: CASSAGTSGGARDTQYF
clone_size: few; j_call: TRBJ1-2; v_call: TRBV5-4; cdr3_length: 15; d_call: .; cdr3_nt: TGTGCCAGCAGCTTGCTTAAAGGGGGAGCCTATGGCTACACCTTC; cdr3_aa: CASSLLKGGAYGYTF
clone_size: .; j_call: TRBJ1-2; v_call: TRBV6-6; cdr3_length: 13; d_call: .; cdr3_nt: TGTGCCAGCAGTTACTCGAACGGTCGTGGCTACACCTTC; cdr3_aa: CASSYSNGRGYTF
clone_size: .; j_call: TRBJ1-5; v_call: TRBV19; cdr3_length: 16; d_call: TRBD1; cdr3_nt: TGTGCCAGTAGTACCACAGGGGGCCTTAGCAATCAGCCCCAGCATTTT; cdr3_aa: CASSTTGGLSNQPQHF
clone_size: .; j_call: TRBJ2-3; v_call: TRBV11-2; cdr3_length: 15; d_call: .; cdr3_nt: TGTGCCAGCAGCCTGCTTGGGGCCCGCACAGATACGCAGTATTTT; cdr3_aa: CASSLLGARTDTQYF
clone_size: .; j_call: TRBJ2-5; v_call: TRBV6-4; cdr3_length: 14; d_call: .; cdr3_nt: TGTGCCAGCAGTGAACAGGGGGGGCAAGAGACCCAGTACTTC; cdr3_aa: CASSEQGGQETQYF
clone_size: few; j_call: TRBJ2-1; v_call: TRBV5-6; cdr3_length: 16; d_call: TRBD2; cdr3_nt: TGTGCCAGCAGCCTGTGGTCCGGGACTAGCTACAATGAGCAGTTCTTC; cdr3_aa: CASSLWSGTSYNEQFF
clone_size: .; j_call: TRBJ2-7; v_call: TRBV12-5; cdr3_length: 16; d_call: .; cdr3_nt: TGTGCTAGTGGCACGATAAGTCTGGGGGGTCCCTACGAGCAGTACTTC; cdr3_aa: CASGTISLGGPYEQYF
clone_size: .; j_call: TRBJ1-5; v_call: TRBV10-3; cdr3_length: 19; d_call: TRBD1; cdr3_nt: TGTGCCATCAGTGTCAGCCGGGACAGGGGGGGTTATAGCAATCAGCCCCAGCATTTT; cdr3_aa: CAISVSRDRGGYSNQPQHF
clone_size: .; j_call: TRBJ1-2; v_call: TRBV9; cdr3_length: 15; d_call: TRBD1; cdr3_nt: TGTGCCAGCAGCCCAAAAAGCAGACAGGGTTATGGCTACACCTTC; cdr3_aa: CASSPKSRQGYGYTF
clone_size: .; j_call: TRBJ2-7; v_call: TRBV4-1; cdr3_length: 13; d_call: .; cdr3_nt: TGCGCCAGCAGCCACGGACTCGGTTACGAGCAGTACTTC; cdr3_aa: CASSHGLGYEQYF
clone_size: .; j_call: TRBJ2-3; v_call: TRBV7-2; cdr3_length: 16; d_call: .; cdr3_nt: TGTGCCAGCAGCTCGAGGGGACTTATTAGCACAGATACGCAGTATTTT; cdr3_aa: CASSSRGLISTDTQYF
clone_size: .; j_call: TRBJ2-1; v_call: TRBV5-1; cdr3_length: 18; d_call: TRBD2; cdr3_nt: TGCGCCAGCAGCTCAACTAGCGGGGGCCAAAACTCCTACAATGAGCAGTTCTTC; cdr3_aa: CASSSTSGGQNSYNEQFF
clone_size: .; j_call: TRBJ1-2; v_call: TRBV25-1; cdr3_length: 14; d_call: .; cdr3_nt: TGTGCCAGCAGTGAAGTCTCCCGAGGCTATGGCTACACCTTC; cdr3_aa: CASSEVSRGYGYTF
clone_size: .; j_call: TRBJ2-1; v_call: TRBV5-1; cdr3_length: 15; d_call: .; cdr3_nt: TGCGCCAGCAGCAACTCCGGCCAACGAGGCAATGAGCAGTTCTTC; cdr3_aa: CASSNSGQRGNEQFF
clone_size: .; j_call: TRBJ2-5; v_call: TRBV15; cdr3_length: 17; d_call: TRBD2; cdr3_nt: TGTGCCACCAGCAGAGATATGCTAGCGGGACTGCAAGAGACCCAGTACTTC; cdr3_aa: CATSRDMLAGLQETQYF
clone_size: .; j_call: TRBJ2-7; v_call: TRBV27; cdr3_length: 13; d_call: TRBD1; cdr3_nt: TGTGCCAGCAGTCTAAGACAGGGCTACGAGCAGTACTTC; cdr3_aa: CASSLRQGYEQYF
clone_size: .; j_call: TRBJ1-2; v_call: TRBV5-1; cdr3_length: 13; d_call: TRBD1; cdr3_nt: TGCGCCAGCAGCTCGGGACAGGGTATTGGCTACACCTTC; cdr3_aa: CASSSGQGIGYTF
clone_size: .; j_call: TRBJ2-3; v_call: TRBV19; cdr3_length: 15; d_call: .; cdr3_nt: TGTGCCAGTAGTATAGGAGGTAGCTTTGGAGATACGCAGTATTTT; cdr3_aa: CASSIGGSFGDTQYF
clone_size: .; j_call: TRBJ1-5; v_call: TRBV2; cdr3_length: 14; d_call: TRBD1; cdr3_nt: TGTGCCAGCAGGAAGGGACAGGGTGCTCAGCCCCAGCATTTT; cdr3_aa: CASRKGQGAQPQHF
clone_size: .; j_call: TRBJ2-2; v_call: TRBV2; cdr3_length: 12; d_call: TRBD1; cdr3_nt: TGTGCCACCGACAGGGCAGCCGGGGAGCTGTTTTTT; cdr3_aa: CATDRAAGELFF
clone_size: few; j_call: TRBJ2-7; v_call: TRBV19; cdr3_length: 12; d_call: .; cdr3_nt: TGTGCCATTCGGGGAAGCTCCTACGAGCAGTACTTC; cdr3_aa: CAIRGSSYEQYF